Listed below are T cell receptor beta chains from one sample, sequenced in a study of blood T cell repertoires in COVID-19. The data were produced by immunoSEQ multiplex PCR, yet TCRdb's version contains in-frame clones alone and is incomplete. In the table there are 89,000 or so clones, around 85% of which are singletons. Sequenced: peripheral blood. Receptors originate from a man older than 75 with acute or convalescent COVID-19. Each CDR3 is given with its conserved first and last residue. The order of the fields is V gene, J gene, D gene, clone size, CDR3 DNA, CDR3 protein. The D gene is left open where the match is weak. The size entry is marked missing in some rows and otherwise reads once, few, many or a size class.

V gene: TRBV5-1
J gene: TRBJ1-4
D gene: TRBD1
clone size: -
CDR3 DNA: TGCGCCAGCAGCGGGTCCGGGACAGGGAATGAAAAACTGTTTTTT
CDR3 protein: CASSGSGTGNEKLFF

V gene: TRBV28
J gene: TRBJ2-3
D gene: TRBD1
clone size: -
CDR3 DNA: TGTGCCAGCAGTTTCCGTGGGACAGGGACAGATACGCAGTATTTT
CDR3 protein: CASSFRGTGTDTQYF

V gene: TRBV10-3
J gene: TRBJ1-5
D gene: -
clone size: few
CDR3 DNA: TGTGCCATCAGTGAGGAGAGGGGCAATCAGCCCCAGCATTTT
CDR3 protein: CAISEERGNQPQHF

V gene: TRBV14
J gene: TRBJ1-2
D gene: -
clone size: -
CDR3 DNA: TGTGCCAGCAGCCAAAGCGACAGGTACTATGGCTACACCTTC
CDR3 protein: CASSQSDRYYGYTF

V gene: TRBV7-9
J gene: TRBJ2-1
D gene: TRBD2
clone size: -
CDR3 DNA: TGTGCCAGCAGCTCGACGGGACTAGCGGGAGCCCGCTACAATGAGCAGTTCTTC
CDR3 protein: CASSSTGLAGARYNEQFF

V gene: TRBV9
J gene: TRBJ2-5
D gene: -
clone size: -
CDR3 DNA: TGTGCCAGCAGCGTAGCTCTAAGGGGCCAGACCCAGTACTTC
CDR3 protein: CASSVALRGQTQYF

V gene: TRBV5-4
J gene: TRBJ2-5
D gene: -
clone size: -
CDR3 DNA: TGTGCCAGCAGCCCCGAGGGACTTCGGGGGGAGACCCAGTACTTC
CDR3 protein: CASSPEGLRGETQYF

V gene: TRBV7-2
J gene: TRBJ1-4
D gene: TRBD1
clone size: -
CDR3 DNA: TGTGCCAGCAGCTCAACCGGACAGGTCTGGGAAAAACTGTTTTTT
CDR3 protein: CASSSTGQVWEKLFF

V gene: TRBV12-3/TRBV12-4
J gene: TRBJ1-3
D gene: -
clone size: -
CDR3 DNA: TGTGCCAGCAAGTACGGGCACGGGGACACCATATATTTT
CDR3 protein: CASKYGHGDTIYF

V gene: TRBV29-1
J gene: TRBJ1-3
D gene: -
clone size: -
CDR3 DNA: TGCAGCGTTCCCAATCCCTATCATATCGGAAACACCATATATTTT
CDR3 protein: CSVPNPYHIGNTIYF

V gene: TRBV6-5
J gene: TRBJ1-4
D gene: -
clone size: -
CDR3 DNA: TGTGCCAGCAGGGGCGGAGGGGCAACTAATGAAAAACTGTTTTTT
CDR3 protein: CASRGGGATNEKLFF

V gene: TRBV20-1
J gene: TRBJ1-3
D gene: -
clone size: -
CDR3 DNA: TGCAGTGCCAGCGTCGGAAACACCATATATTTT
CDR3 protein: CSASVGNTIYF

V gene: TRBV3-1/TRBV3-2
J gene: TRBJ2-3
D gene: TRBD1
clone size: -
CDR3 DNA: TGTGCCAGCAGCCAACCCGGACAGGGCACAGATACGCAGTATTTT
CDR3 protein: CASSQPGQGTDTQYF

V gene: TRBV2
J gene: TRBJ2-1
D gene: TRBD2
clone size: -
CDR3 DNA: TGTGCCAGCAGTGAAGATTCGGGACTATTCAATGAGCAGTTCTTC
CDR3 protein: CASSEDSGLFNEQFF

V gene: TRBV27
J gene: TRBJ2-7
D gene: -
clone size: -
CDR3 DNA: TGTGCCAGCAGTTTAGAGGCCCGATTTGGCGAGCAGTACTTC
CDR3 protein: CASSLEARFGEQYF

V gene: TRBV28
J gene: TRBJ2-1
D gene: TRBD1
clone size: few
CDR3 DNA: TGTGCCAGCAGTTTAAATGGACAGGGCTACAATGAGCAGTTCTTC
CDR3 protein: CASSLNGQGYNEQFF

V gene: TRBV6-6
J gene: TRBJ1-4
D gene: -
clone size: -
CDR3 DNA: TGTGCCAGCAGTCCCGCGACAGGTTCTGAAAAACTGTTTTTT
CDR3 protein: CASSPATGSEKLFF

V gene: TRBV10-1
J gene: TRBJ2-5
D gene: TRBD1
clone size: -
CDR3 DNA: TGCGCCAGCAGCAACCAAGACAGGGCCCCGGAGACCCAGTACTTC
CDR3 protein: CASSNQDRAPETQYF

V gene: TRBV24-1
J gene: TRBJ2-5
D gene: -
clone size: -
CDR3 DNA: TGTGCCACCAGTGACTCTGGACTATCGACGTACCAAGAGACCCAGTACTTC
CDR3 protein: CATSDSGLSTYQETQYF

V gene: TRBV19
J gene: TRBJ1-4
D gene: -
clone size: -
CDR3 DNA: TGTGCCAGTAGTATGGGGAGACTTGAAAAACTGTTTTTT
CDR3 protein: CASSMGRLEKLFF

V gene: TRBV7-8
J gene: TRBJ2-2
D gene: -
clone size: -
CDR3 DNA: TGTGCCAGCAGCCTGGGGGGTGACTCGAACACCGGGGAGCTGTTTTTT
CDR3 protein: CASSLGGDSNTGELFF

V gene: TRBV5-1
J gene: TRBJ2-7
D gene: -
clone size: few
CDR3 DNA: TGCGCCAGCAGCGTGGGATTAGCGTACGAGCAGTACTTC
CDR3 protein: CASSVGLAYEQYF

V gene: TRBV18
J gene: TRBJ2-7
D gene: TRBD2
clone size: -
CDR3 DNA: TGTGCCAGCTCACCAGTGGCGGGGGACTACGAGCAGTACTTC
CDR3 protein: CASSPVAGDYEQYF

V gene: TRBV6-6
J gene: TRBJ2-1
D gene: TRBD1
clone size: -
CDR3 DNA: TGTGCCAGTGGACAGGGTGGCAATGAGCAGTTCTTC
CDR3 protein: CASGQGGNEQFF

V gene: TRBV6-1
J gene: TRBJ2-7
D gene: TRBD2
clone size: -
CDR3 DNA: TGTGCCAGCAGTGCGGGGACTAGCGGAGATGTATACGAGCAGTACTTC
CDR3 protein: CASSAGTSGDVYEQYF

V gene: TRBV5-1
J gene: TRBJ1-6
D gene: TRBD1
clone size: -
CDR3 DNA: TGCGCCAGCAGCGTGGGGGACAGGGGCAATTCACCCCTCCACTTT
CDR3 protein: CASSVGDRGNSPLHF

V gene: TRBV14
J gene: TRBJ2-7
D gene: TRBD2
clone size: -
CDR3 DNA: TGTGCCAGCAGCCACCCGGCGGGGGTCTCCTACGAGCAGTACTTC
CDR3 protein: CASSHPAGVSYEQYF

V gene: TRBV19
J gene: TRBJ2-4
D gene: -
clone size: -
CDR3 DNA: TGTGCCAGTAGTAGGGCGACCCCTATAGCCAAAAACATTCAGTACTTC
CDR3 protein: CASSRATPIAKNIQYF

V gene: TRBV13
J gene: TRBJ2-7
D gene: -
clone size: -
CDR3 DNA: TGTGCCAGCAGCTCTAGCTGGTCCTACGAGCAGTACTTC
CDR3 protein: CASSSSWSYEQYF

V gene: TRBV30
J gene: TRBJ2-7
D gene: -
clone size: -
CDR3 DNA: TGTGCCTGGAGTCTTAGAGGGGGCGAGCAGTACTTC
CDR3 protein: CAWSLRGGEQYF

V gene: TRBV6-6
J gene: TRBJ2-5
D gene: TRBD1
clone size: -
CDR3 DNA: TGTGCCAGCAGGACAGGGGGCCCAGAGACCCAGTACTTC
CDR3 protein: CASRTGGPETQYF

V gene: TRBV5-8
J gene: TRBJ2-1
D gene: -
clone size: -
CDR3 DNA: TGTGCCAGCAGCTTGACCCGTAGTAGCGACCAACTAGGGGAGCAGTTCTTC
CDR3 protein: CASSLTRSSDQLGEQFF

V gene: TRBV9
J gene: TRBJ2-7
D gene: TRBD1
clone size: -
CDR3 DNA: TGTGCCAGCAGCGTATGGGCAGGGGGCATATACGAGCAGTACTTC
CDR3 protein: CASSVWAGGIYEQYF

V gene: TRBV27
J gene: TRBJ2-1
D gene: -
clone size: -
CDR3 DNA: TGTGCCAGCAGTTTACATGGCGACGGGATAAATGAGCAGTTCTTC
CDR3 protein: CASSLHGDGINEQFF

V gene: TRBV9
J gene: TRBJ2-5
D gene: -
clone size: -
CDR3 DNA: TGTGCCAGCAGCTTTGCGGTACAAGAGACCCAGTACTTC
CDR3 protein: CASSFAVQETQYF

V gene: TRBV30
J gene: TRBJ2-2
D gene: TRBD2
clone size: -
CDR3 DNA: TGTGCCTGGAGTGGAGCCGGAAGAGGCCTAGCGGGAGCCGGGGAGCTGTTTTTT
CDR3 protein: CAWSGAGRGLAGAGELFF

V gene: TRBV5-1
J gene: TRBJ1-1
D gene: TRBD1
clone size: -
CDR3 DNA: TGCGCCAGCAGCTTATCGACAGGGACCATGAACACTGAAGCTTTCTTT
CDR3 protein: CASSLSTGTMNTEAFF

V gene: TRBV6-5
J gene: TRBJ1-1
D gene: -
clone size: -
CDR3 DNA: TGTGCCAGCAGTTACGGTGCAGGGTTGAACACTGAAGCTTTCTTT
CDR3 protein: CASSYGAGLNTEAFF

V gene: TRBV15
J gene: TRBJ1-5
D gene: -
clone size: -
CDR3 DNA: TGTGCCACCAGCAGGAACTACAATCAGCCCCAGCATTTT
CDR3 protein: CATSRNYNQPQHF

V gene: TRBV28
J gene: TRBJ1-5
D gene: -
clone size: -
CDR3 DNA: TGTGCCAGCATGGTACAGTTAAATCAGCCCCAGCATTTT
CDR3 protein: CASMVQLNQPQHF

V gene: TRBV19
J gene: TRBJ2-3
D gene: -
clone size: -
CDR3 DNA: TGTGCCAGTAGTATGGGGCTCCCGGATACGCAGTATTTT
CDR3 protein: CASSMGLPDTQYF

V gene: TRBV7-2
J gene: TRBJ2-2
D gene: -
clone size: -
CDR3 DNA: TGTGCCAGCAGATCTCTAGCGTCGAACACCGGGGAGCTGTTTTTT
CDR3 protein: CASRSLASNTGELFF

V gene: TRBV16
J gene: TRBJ1-5
D gene: -
clone size: few
CDR3 DNA: TGTGCCAGCAGCCAAGTCAATCAGGGCAATCAGCCCCAGCATTTT
CDR3 protein: CASSQVNQGNQPQHF

V gene: TRBV7-2
J gene: TRBJ2-1
D gene: TRBD2
clone size: -
CDR3 DNA: TGTGCCAGCGGGGGGGGCTCCTACAATGAGCAGTTCTTC
CDR3 protein: CASGGGSYNEQFF

V gene: TRBV28
J gene: TRBJ1-1
D gene: -
clone size: -
CDR3 DNA: TGTGCCAGCAGTTATCCCTCCAACACTGAAGCTTTCTTT
CDR3 protein: CASSYPSNTEAFF

V gene: TRBV5-1
J gene: TRBJ1-3
D gene: -
clone size: once
CDR3 DNA: TGCGCCAGCAGCCCTATTCGGGGGGGAATTCCCTCTGGAAACACCATATATTTT
CDR3 protein: CASSPIRGGIPSGNTIYF

V gene: TRBV6-4
J gene: TRBJ2-1
D gene: -
clone size: many
CDR3 DNA: TGTGCCAGCAGTGAGAGGGAGGCCGGGAATGAGCAGTTCTTC
CDR3 protein: CASSEREAGNEQFF

V gene: TRBV7-9
J gene: TRBJ1-5
D gene: TRBD1
clone size: -
CDR3 DNA: TGTGCCAGCAGCTTAGACCACAGGGGTCAGCCCCAGCATTTT
CDR3 protein: CASSLDHRGQPQHF